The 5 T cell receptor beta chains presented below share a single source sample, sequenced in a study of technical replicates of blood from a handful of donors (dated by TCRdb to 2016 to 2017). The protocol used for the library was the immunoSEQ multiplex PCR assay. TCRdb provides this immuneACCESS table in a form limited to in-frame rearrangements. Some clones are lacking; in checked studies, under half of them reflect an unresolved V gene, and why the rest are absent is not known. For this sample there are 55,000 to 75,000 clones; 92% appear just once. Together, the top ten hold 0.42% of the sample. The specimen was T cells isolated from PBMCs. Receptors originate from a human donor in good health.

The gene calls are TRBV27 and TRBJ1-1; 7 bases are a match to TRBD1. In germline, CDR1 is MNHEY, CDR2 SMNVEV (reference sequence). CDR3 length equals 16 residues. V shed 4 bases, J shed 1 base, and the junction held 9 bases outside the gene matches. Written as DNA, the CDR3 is TGTGCCAGCAGTTCACAGGGGAAGGGGAGGAACACTGAAGCTTTCTTT. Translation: CASSSQGKGRNTEAFF.

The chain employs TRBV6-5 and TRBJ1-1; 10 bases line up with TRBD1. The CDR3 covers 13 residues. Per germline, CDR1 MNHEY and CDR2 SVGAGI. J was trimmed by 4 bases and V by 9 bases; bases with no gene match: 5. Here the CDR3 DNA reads TGTGCCAGTCTTAGACAGGGGGCCACTGAAGCTTTCTTT. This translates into CASLRQGATEAFF.

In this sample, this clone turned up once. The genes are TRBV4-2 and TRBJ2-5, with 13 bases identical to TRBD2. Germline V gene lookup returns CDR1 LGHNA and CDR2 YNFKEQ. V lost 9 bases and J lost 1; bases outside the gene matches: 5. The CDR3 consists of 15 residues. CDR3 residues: CARRTSGSFQETQYF. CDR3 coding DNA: TGTGCCAGAAGGACTAGCGGGAGTTTCCAAGAGACCCAGTACTTC.

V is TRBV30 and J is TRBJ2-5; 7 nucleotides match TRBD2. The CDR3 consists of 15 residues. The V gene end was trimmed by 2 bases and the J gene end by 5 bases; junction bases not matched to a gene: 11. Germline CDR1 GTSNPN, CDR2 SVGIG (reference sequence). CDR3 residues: CAWSTASGGGETQYF. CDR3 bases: TGTGCCTGGAGTACGGCTAGCGGCGGAGGGGAGACCCAGTACTTC.

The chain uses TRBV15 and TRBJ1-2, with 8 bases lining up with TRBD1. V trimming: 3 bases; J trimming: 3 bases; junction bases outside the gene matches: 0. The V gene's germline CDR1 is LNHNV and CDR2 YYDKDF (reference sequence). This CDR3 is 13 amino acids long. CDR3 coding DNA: TGTGCCACCAGCAGGGGACAGGACTATGGCTACACCTTC. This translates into CATSRGQDYGYTF.